What follows are 25 T cell receptor beta chains derived from one specimen sequenced in a study of blood T cell repertoires in COVID-19. The data were produced by immunoSEQ multiplex PCR, yet TCRdb's version contains in-frame clones alone and is incomplete. This table has approximately 400,000 clones, 80% to 95% appearing once. Sequenced material: PBMCs or T cells enriched from blood (not recorded which). The receptors shown here come from a woman in her thirties or forties who had been exposed to COVID-19.

This chain joins TRBV5-1 and TRBJ2-3; 7 nucleotides line up with TRBD1. The CDR3 has 15 amino acids. J gave up 6 bases and V 2 bases, and 9 bases lay outside the gene matches. Germline CDR1 and CDR2: SGHRS and YFSETQ. CDR3 in DNA: TGCGCCAGCAGCTTTGGGGCAGGGGGATATGATACGCAGTATTTT. Translation: CASSFGAGGYDTQYF. Complete variable domain (other parts from reference TRBV5-1 and TRBJ2-3): KAGVTQTPRYLIKTRGQQVTLSCSPISGHRSVSWYQQTPGQGLQFLFEYFSETQRNKGNFPGRFSGRQFSNSRSEMNVSTLELGDSALYLCASSFGAGGYDTQYFGPGTRLTVL.

This chain joins TRBV30 and TRBJ1-1; 11 bases fit TRBD1. J gave up 0 bases and V 2 bases, and 11 bases lay outside the gene matches. The CDR3 has 18 residues. In germline, CDR1 is GTSNPN, CDR2 SVGIG (reference sequence). CDR3 bases: TGTGCCTGGAGTCCGGACAGGGGGCGTCTAATCTTGAACACTGAAGCTTTCTTT. It specifies CAWSPDRGRLILNTEAFF. Variable domain in full (rest from reference TRBV30 and TRBJ1-1): SQTIHQWPATLVQPVGSPLSLECTVEGTSNPNLYWYRQAAGRGLQLLFYSVGIGQISSEVPQNLSASRPQDRQFILSSKKLLLSDSGFYLCAWSPDRGRLILNTEAFFGQGTRLTVV.

The chain uses TRBV7-2 and TRBJ2-2; no reliable D call. Germline assignment: CDR1 SGHTA and CDR2 FQGNSA. The germline V and J ends were trimmed by 6 bases and 7 bases, with 15 bases remaining between them. The CDR3 is 14 amino acids. The CDR3 spells CASRETWAGGELFF. Here the CDR3 DNA reads TGTGCCAGCAGGGAAACATGGGCAGGCGGGGAGCTGTTTTTT.

The chain combines TRBV3-1 (or the pseudogene TRBV3-2) with TRBJ2-3, with D perhaps matching TRBD1 (6 bases). Germline-derived CDR1 and CDR2 are LGHDT and YNNKEL (reference sequence). The CDR3 covers 13 residues. Trimming removed 5 bases from V and 8 bases from J, with 14 bases in between. CDR3 DNA: TGTGCCAGCAGCTCCGGGTTGGGGGCTACGCAGTATTTT. Its protein product is CASSSGLGATQYF.

This chain joins TRBV7-3 and TRBJ2-2; 8 bases agree with TRBD1. The CDR3 length is 15 residues. The trim removed 5 bases at V and 4 bases at J, leaving 6 bases unmatched. The germline V gene has CDR1 SGHTA and CDR2 FQGTGA. The CDR3 DNA follows: TGTGCCAGCAGCCTTGACAGGGGAACCACCGGGGAGCTGTTTTTT. The encoded protein is CASSLDRGTTGELFF. The full variable domain, in which reference TRBV7-3 and TRBJ2-2 provide the parts outside the CDR3, is GAGVSQTPSNKVTEKGKYVELRCDPISGHTALYWYRQSLGQGPEFLIYFQGTGAADDSGLPNDRFFAVRPEGSVSTLKIQRTERGDSAVYLCASSLDRGTTGELFFGEGSRLTVL.

The chain joins TRBV5-4 to TRBJ1-2; 7 nucleotides agree with TRBD1. J gave up 4 bases and V 3 bases, and 6 bases lay outside the gene matches. This CDR3 is built from 14 residues. Germline V gene sequence: CDR1 SGHNT, CDR2 YYREEE (reference sequence). Written as DNA, the CDR3 is TGTGCCAGCAGCTCTCCTACAGGGGTCTATGGCTACACCTTC. It yields the protein CASSSPTGVYGYTF.

The V gene is TRBV27, the J gene TRBJ1-2; TRBD1 aligns across 9 bases. CDR1 is MNHEY and CDR2 is SMNVEV in the germline V gene (reference sequence). The CDR3 runs to 16 residues. Germline trimming cut 9 bases from V and 2 bases from J; bases unmatched to any gene: 13. CDR3 in DNA: TGTGCCAGTCTGGGGACCGGGACAGGGATGAACTATGGCTACACCTTC. Amino acids: CASLGTGTGMNYGYTF.

The V call is TRBV15, the J call TRBJ1-2; weak D call: TRBD1 (6 bases). The germline gives CDR1 LNHNV, CDR2 YYDKDF (reference sequence). There are 16 residues in the CDR3. V was trimmed by 1 base and J by 3 bases, leaving 15 bases between them. The CDR3: CATSRGQDSRDYGYTF. Here the CDR3 DNA reads TGTGCCACCAGCAGAGGACAGGACTCTCGGGACTATGGCTACACCTTC.

This rearrangement joins TRBV5-1 to TRBJ1-3, with D perhaps matching TRBD1 (6 bases). The germline V and J ends were trimmed by 4 bases and 1 base, with 12 bases remaining between them. CDR1 SGHRS and CDR2 YFSETQ come from the germline V gene. CDR3 length equals 15 residues. As DNA, the CDR3 is TGCGCCAGCAGCAGATCAGGGGATTCTGGAAACACCATATATTTT. It is translated as CASSRSGDSGNTIYF.

The rearrangement links TRBV20-1 to TRBJ2-5; 9 bases line up with TRBD1. Germline-derived CDR1 and CDR2 are DFQATT and SNEGSKA (reference sequence). With V trimmed by 5 bases and J by 4 bases, 11 bases remained unmatched. This CDR3 is 15 amino acids long. The CDR3: CSARGSGQGIETQYF. The CDR3 DNA reads as TGCAGTGCTCGTGGCTCGGGACAGGGTATAGAGACCCAGTACTTC.

V gene TRBV9 combines with J gene TRBJ2-7, with TRBD2 matching over 9 bases. Germline V gives CDR1 SGDLS, CDR2 YYNGEE. Losses at the gene ends were 4 bases for V and 2 bases for J; bases not matched to a gene: 10. The CDR3 loop spans 16 amino acids. The CDR3, as DNA: TGTGCCAGCAGCAGAGGGGAGTCTAGCGGGGCCTACGAGCAGTACTTC. This sequence encodes CASSRGESSGAYEQYF.

The chain combines TRBV7-2 with TRBJ2-3; 8 bases map to TRBD2. The CDR3 length is 15 residues. The J segment lost 5 bases and the V segment lost 5 bases, leaving 9 bases of the junction unmatched. CDR1 and CDR2 from the germline V gene are SGHTA and FQGNSA. In DNA form, the CDR3 reads TGTGCCAGCAGCCGTAGCGGGGCCGGGGGAGATACGCAGTATTTT. Protein product: CASSRSGAGGDTQYF.

This chain links TRBV6-5 with TRBJ1-2; the D is unclear. Germline lookup yields CDR1 MNHEY and CDR2 SVGAGI. This CDR3 comprises 11 residues. V was pared by 5 bases and J by 12 bases, with 13 bases between. The CDR3 DNA reads as TGTGCCAGCAGTAGTATCGACACCAACACCTTC. Translated, it gives CASSSIDTNTF.

The chain couples TRBV7-9 to TRBJ1-1; D perhaps matches TRBD1 (6 bases). The CDR3 runs 16 residues. In germline, CDR1 is SEHNR, CDR2 FQNEAQ (reference sequence). V was shortened by 5 bases and J by 2 bases, with 18 bases between the two germline ends. The CDR3 reads CASSPQGAQRNTEAFF. DNA for the CDR3: TGTGCCAGCAGCCCACAGGGAGCGCAACGCAACACTGAAGCTTTCTTT. The whole variable domain, remainder taken from reference TRBV7-9 and TRBJ1-1, is DTGVSQNPRHKITKRGQNVTFRCDPISEHNRLYWYRQTLGQGPEFLTYFQNEAQLEKSRLLSDRFSAERPKGSFSTLEIQRTEQGDSAMYLCASSPQGAQRNTEAFFGQGTRLTVV.

The chain combines TRBV3-1 (or the pseudogene TRBV3-2) with TRBJ1-3, with 7 bases identical to TRBD1. Germline lookup yields CDR1 LGHDT and CDR2 YNNKEL (reference sequence). With V trimmed by 1 base and J by 3 bases, 3 bases remained unmatched. The CDR3 has 15 residues. The CDR3 DNA is TGTGCCAGCAGCCAAGGACAGGGATTTGGAAACACCATATATTTT. This sequence encodes CASSQGQGFGNTIYF.

The V call is TRBV7-8, the J call TRBJ1-6; no clear D. V was pared by 5 bases and J by 9 bases, with 8 bases between. Germline V lookup: CDR1 SGHVS, CDR2 FQNEAQ. The CDR3 has 12 residues. The CDR3 is CASSLRSSPLHF. CDR3 bases: TGTGCCAGCAGCCTTAGGAGTTCACCCCTCCACTTT.

This chain connects TRBV5-1 to TRBJ2-1; maybe TRBD2 (6 bases). CDR1 is SGHRS and CDR2 is YFSETQ in the germline V gene. The CDR3 runs 12 residues. Trimming pared 0 bases from V and 9 bases from J, leaving 7 bases between. The CDR3 DNA reads as TGCGCCAGCAGCTTGGCCGGGGGTGAGCAGTTCTTC. It is translated as CASSLAGGEQFF.

The chain recombines TRBV19 with TRBJ2-3, with 7 bases lining up with TRBD1. V gave up 6 bases and J gave up 4 bases; unmatched junction bases: 7. The germline V gene encodes CDR1 LNHDA and CDR2 SQIVND (reference sequence). There are 14 residues in the CDR3. DNA of the CDR3: TGTGCCAGTAGACGACAGGGAGCGGCAGATACGCAGTATTTT. As protein: CASRRQGAADTQYF.

This rearrangement joins TRBV19 to TRBJ1-3; weak D call: TRBD1 (5 bases). The CDR3 has 14 amino acids. V lost 2 bases and J lost 3, with 8 bases in between. CDR1 LNHDA and CDR2 SQIVND come from the germline V gene (reference sequence). The CDR3 DNA is TGTGCCAGTAGTATACAGGGTGATGGAAACACCATATATTTT. The encoded protein is CASSIQGDGNTIYF.

The chain employs TRBV19 and TRBJ1-2, with 10 bases fitting TRBD1. The CDR3 length is 15 residues. Trimming at V came to 5 bases and at J to 4 bases, leaving 7 bases not matched to a gene. In germline, CDR1 is LNHDA, CDR2 SQIVND (reference sequence). CDR3 residues: CASSDGQGGRYGYTF. The CDR3 DNA reads as TGTGCCAGTAGTGATGGACAGGGGGGTCGCTATGGCTACACCTTC.

V and J are TRBV30 and TRBJ1-3, with TRBD1 as a possible D gene (6 bases). The CDR3 loop spans 15 amino acids. In germline, CDR1 is GTSNPN, CDR2 SVGIG (reference sequence). Trimming cost V 1 base and J 2 bases, with 12 bases left between them. CDR3: CAWSALNRAGNTIYF. The CDR3 region has the DNA TGTGCCTGGAGTGCCCTAAACAGGGCTGGAAACACCATATATTTT.

This clone was detected once. The J gene is TRBJ1-1, the V gene TRBV4-2; D unclear. V was clipped by 4 bases and J by 0 bases, with 9 bases between them. The length of the CDR3 is 14 residues. In germline, CDR1 is LGHNA, CDR2 YNFKEQ. This CDR3 is CASSPQAMNTEAFF. The CDR3 DNA reads as TGTGCCAGCAGCCCGCAGGCTATGAACACTGAAGCTTTCTTT.

The J gene is TRBJ2-7, the V gene TRBV14; possibly TRBD1 for D (5 bases). Germline values: CDR1 SGHDN, CDR2 FVKESK. The CDR3 extends over 15 amino acids. Between the trimmed V and J ends, which lost 0 bases and 3 bases, there was a span of 12 bases. The CDR3 loop reads CASSQDLRVHYEQYF. The DNA of the CDR3 is TGTGCCAGCAGCCAAGACCTCAGGGTCCACTACGAGCAGTACTTC.

The genes are TRBV7-2 and TRBJ2-3; D might be TRBD2 (5 bases). Trimming shortened V by 4 bases and J by 0 bases, and 14 bases separated the two germline ends. This CDR3 has 16 residues. Looked up from germline, CDR1 is SGHTA and CDR2 is FQGNSA. The CDR3 region is CASSSESSRSTDTQYF. DNA of the CDR3: TGTGCCAGCAGCTCAGAGTCTAGCCGAAGCACAGATACGCAGTATTTT.

V and J are TRBV5-5 and TRBJ1-6; D ambiguous. CDR3 size: 16 residues. Germline V gene data show CDR1 as SGHKS and CDR2 as YYEKEE (reference sequence). Trimming removed 0 bases at V and 7 bases at J, with 14 bases between. CDR3 region: CASSLETQTPNSPLHF. CDR3 nucleotides: TGTGCCAGCAGCTTGGAAACACAAACCCCCAATTCACCCCTCCACTTT.